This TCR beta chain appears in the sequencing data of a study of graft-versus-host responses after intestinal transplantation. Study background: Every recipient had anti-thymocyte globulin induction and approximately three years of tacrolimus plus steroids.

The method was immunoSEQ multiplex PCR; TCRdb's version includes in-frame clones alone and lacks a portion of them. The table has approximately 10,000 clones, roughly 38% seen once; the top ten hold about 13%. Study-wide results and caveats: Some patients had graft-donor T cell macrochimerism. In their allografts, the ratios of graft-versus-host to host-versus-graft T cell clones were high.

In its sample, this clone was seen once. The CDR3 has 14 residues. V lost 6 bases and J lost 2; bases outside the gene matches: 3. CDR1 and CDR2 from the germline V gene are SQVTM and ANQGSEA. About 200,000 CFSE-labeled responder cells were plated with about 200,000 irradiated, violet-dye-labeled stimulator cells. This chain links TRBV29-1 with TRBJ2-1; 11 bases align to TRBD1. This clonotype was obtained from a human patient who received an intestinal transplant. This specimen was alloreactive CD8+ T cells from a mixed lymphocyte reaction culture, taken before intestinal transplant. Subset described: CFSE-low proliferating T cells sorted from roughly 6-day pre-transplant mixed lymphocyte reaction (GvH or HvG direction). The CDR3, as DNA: TGCAGCGTGATGGGACAGGGGGCCTACAATGAGCAGTTCTTC. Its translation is CSVMGQGAYNEQFF.